The 2 T cell receptor beta chains given below trace back to one sample, sequenced in a study of control samples from healthy donors and cancer patients. The data were produced by immunoSEQ multiplex PCR, yet TCRdb's version contains in-frame clones alone and is incomplete. The sample holds some 130,000 clones, roughly 88% seen once. Sequenced material: blood. The receptors were sampled from a man between 35 and 55 years old in good health.

This clone has more than one count but fewer than ten. V is TRBV2 and J is TRBJ1-5; no clear D gene. Germline V gene lookup returns CDR1 SNHLY and CDR2 FYNNEI. The CDR3 length is 15 residues. Trimming left V 1 base short and J 0 bases short, with 7 bases between. The CDR3 DNA follows: TGTGCCAGCAGTGAAGATGGGGTTAGCAATCAGCCCCAGCATTTT. This sequence encodes CASSEDGVSNQPQHF.

The chain employs TRBV5-1 and TRBJ2-1; D remains unclear. V lost 2 bases to trimming and J lost 7 bases, with 7 bases between them. The CDR3 loop spans 12 amino acids. Germline loops: CDR1 SGHRS, CDR2 YFSETQ. The CDR3 nucleotides are TGCGCCAGCAGCTTAAAGAGGAATGAGCAGTTCTTC. It specifies CASSLKRNEQFF.